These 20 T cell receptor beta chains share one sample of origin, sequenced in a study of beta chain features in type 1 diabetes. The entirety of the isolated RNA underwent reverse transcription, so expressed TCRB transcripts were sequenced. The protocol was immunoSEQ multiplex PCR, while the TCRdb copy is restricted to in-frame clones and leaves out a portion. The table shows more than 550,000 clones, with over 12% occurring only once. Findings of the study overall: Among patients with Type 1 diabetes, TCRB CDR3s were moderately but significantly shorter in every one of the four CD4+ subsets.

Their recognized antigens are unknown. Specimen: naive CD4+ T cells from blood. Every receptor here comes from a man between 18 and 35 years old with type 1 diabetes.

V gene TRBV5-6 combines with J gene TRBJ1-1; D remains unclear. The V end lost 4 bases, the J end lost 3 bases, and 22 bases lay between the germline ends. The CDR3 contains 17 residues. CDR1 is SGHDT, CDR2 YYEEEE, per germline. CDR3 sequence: CASSPLEFPGTDTEAFF. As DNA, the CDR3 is TGTGCCAGCAGCCCTTTAGAATTTCCGGGAACCGACACTGAAGCTTTCTTT.

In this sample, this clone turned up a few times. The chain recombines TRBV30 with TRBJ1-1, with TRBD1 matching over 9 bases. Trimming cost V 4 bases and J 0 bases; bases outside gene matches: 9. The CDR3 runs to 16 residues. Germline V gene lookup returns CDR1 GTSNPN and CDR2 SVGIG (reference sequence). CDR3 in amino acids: CAWIEGQGLVNTEAFF. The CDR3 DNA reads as TGTGCCTGGATCGAGGGACAGGGTCTGGTGAACACTGAAGCTTTCTTT. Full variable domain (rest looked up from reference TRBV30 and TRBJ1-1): SQTIHQWPATLVQPVGSPLSLECTVEGTSNPNLYWYRQAAGRGLQLLFYSVGIGQISSEVPQNLSASRPQDRQFILSSKKLLLSDSGFYLCAWIEGQGLVNTEAFFGQGTRLTVV.

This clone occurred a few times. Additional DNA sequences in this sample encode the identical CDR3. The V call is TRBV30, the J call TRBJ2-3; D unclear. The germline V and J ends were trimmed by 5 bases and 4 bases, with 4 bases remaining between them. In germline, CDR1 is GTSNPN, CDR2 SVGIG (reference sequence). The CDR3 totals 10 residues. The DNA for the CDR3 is TGTGCCTGGGGAGCAGATACGCAGTATTTT. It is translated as CAWGADTQYF.

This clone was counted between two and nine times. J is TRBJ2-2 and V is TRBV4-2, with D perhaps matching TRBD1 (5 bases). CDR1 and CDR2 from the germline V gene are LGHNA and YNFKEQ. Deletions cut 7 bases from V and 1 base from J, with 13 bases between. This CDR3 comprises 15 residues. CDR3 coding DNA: TGTGCCAGCACCAGGGAACTATTGAACACCGGGGAGCTGTTTTTT. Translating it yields CASTRELLNTGELFF.

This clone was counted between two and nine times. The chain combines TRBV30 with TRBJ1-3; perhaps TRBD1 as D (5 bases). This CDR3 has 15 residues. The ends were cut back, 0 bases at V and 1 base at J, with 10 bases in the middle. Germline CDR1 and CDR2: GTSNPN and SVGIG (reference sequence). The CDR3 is CAWSVLGTSGNTIYF. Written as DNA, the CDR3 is TGTGCCTGGAGTGTACTAGGGACTTCTGGAAACACCATATATTTT.

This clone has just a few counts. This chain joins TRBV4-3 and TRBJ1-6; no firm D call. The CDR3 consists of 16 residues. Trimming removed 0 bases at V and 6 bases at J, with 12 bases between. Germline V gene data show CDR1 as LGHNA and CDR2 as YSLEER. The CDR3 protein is CASSQDGSAGNSPLHF. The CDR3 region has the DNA TGCGCCAGCAGCCAAGATGGGTCGGCGGGTAATTCACCCCTCCACTTT.

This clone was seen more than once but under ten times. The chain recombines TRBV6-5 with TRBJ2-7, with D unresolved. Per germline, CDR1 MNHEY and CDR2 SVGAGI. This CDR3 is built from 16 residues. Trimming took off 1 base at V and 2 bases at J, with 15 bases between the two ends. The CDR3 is CASSYYGLLRPYEQYF. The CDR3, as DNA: TGTGCCAGCAGTTACTACGGCCTCCTACGGCCCTACGAGCAGTACTTC.

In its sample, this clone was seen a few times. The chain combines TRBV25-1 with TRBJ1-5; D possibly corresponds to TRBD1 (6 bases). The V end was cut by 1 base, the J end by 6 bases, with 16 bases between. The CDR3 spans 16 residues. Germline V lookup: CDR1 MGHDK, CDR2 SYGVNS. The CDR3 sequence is CASSESSGGGSQPQHF. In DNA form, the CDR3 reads TGTGCCAGCAGTGAATCTTCGGGAGGGGGGAGTCAGCCCCAGCATTTT.

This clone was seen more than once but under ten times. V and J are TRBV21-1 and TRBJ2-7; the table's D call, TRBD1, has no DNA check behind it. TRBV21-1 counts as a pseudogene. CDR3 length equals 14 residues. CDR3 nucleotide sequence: TGTGCCAGAAGTGGATACAGGGCGTTCTACGAGCAGTACTTC. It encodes CARSGYRAFYEQYF.

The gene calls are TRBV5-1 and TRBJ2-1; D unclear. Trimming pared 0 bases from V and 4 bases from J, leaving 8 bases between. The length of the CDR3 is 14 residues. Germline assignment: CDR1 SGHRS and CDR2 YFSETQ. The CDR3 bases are TGCGCCAGCAGCTTGGCCCCAAGTTACAATGAGCAGTTCTTC. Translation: CASSLAPSYNEQFF.

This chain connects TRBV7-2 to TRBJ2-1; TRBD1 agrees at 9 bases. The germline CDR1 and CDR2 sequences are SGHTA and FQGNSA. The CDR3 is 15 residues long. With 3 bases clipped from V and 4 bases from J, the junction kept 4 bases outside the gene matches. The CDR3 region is CASSFSGQGYNEQFF. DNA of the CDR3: TGTGCCAGCAGCTTTTCGGGACAGGGTTACAATGAGCAGTTCTTC. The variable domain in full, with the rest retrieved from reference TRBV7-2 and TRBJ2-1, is GAGVSQSPSNKVTEKGKDVELRCDPISGHTALYWYRQSLGQGLEFLIYFQGNSAPDKSGLPSDRFSAERTGGSVSTLTIQRTQQEDSAVYLCASSFSGQGYNEQFFGPGTRLTVL.

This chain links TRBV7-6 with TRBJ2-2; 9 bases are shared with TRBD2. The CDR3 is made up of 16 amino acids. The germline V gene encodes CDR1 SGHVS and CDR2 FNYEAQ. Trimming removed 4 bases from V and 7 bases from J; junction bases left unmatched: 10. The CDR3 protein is CASSSPPASGIGELFF. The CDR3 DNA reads TGTGCCAGCAGCTCTCCTCCGGCTAGCGGGATCGGGGAGCTGTTTTTT.

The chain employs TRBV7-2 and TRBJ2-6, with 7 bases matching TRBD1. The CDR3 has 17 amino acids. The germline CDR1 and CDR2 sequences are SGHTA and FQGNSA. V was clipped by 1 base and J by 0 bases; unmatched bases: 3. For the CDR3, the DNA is TGTGCCAGCAGCTTAGTAGGGACAGCCTCTGGGGCCAACGTCCTGACTTTC. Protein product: CASSLVGTASGANVLTF.

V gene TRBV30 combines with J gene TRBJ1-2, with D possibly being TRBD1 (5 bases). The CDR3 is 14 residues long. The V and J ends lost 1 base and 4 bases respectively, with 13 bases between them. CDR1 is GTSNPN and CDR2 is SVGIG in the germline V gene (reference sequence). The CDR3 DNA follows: TGTGCCTGGAGTGATGGCAGGGCACCCTATGGCTACACCTTC. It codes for CAWSDGRAPYGYTF.

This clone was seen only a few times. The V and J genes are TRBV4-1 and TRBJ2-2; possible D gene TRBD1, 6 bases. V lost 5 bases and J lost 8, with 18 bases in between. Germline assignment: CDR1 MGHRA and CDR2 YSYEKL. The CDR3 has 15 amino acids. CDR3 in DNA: TGCGCCAGCAGCTCCGACAGGCTAGGGACAGGGGAGCTGTTTTTT. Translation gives CASSSDRLGTGELFF.

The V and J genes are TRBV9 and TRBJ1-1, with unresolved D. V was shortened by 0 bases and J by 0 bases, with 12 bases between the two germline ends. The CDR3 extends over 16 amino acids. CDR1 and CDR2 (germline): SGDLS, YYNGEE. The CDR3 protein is CASSVESLGMNTEAFF. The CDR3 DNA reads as TGTGCCAGCAGCGTAGAGTCTTTGGGGATGAACACTGAAGCTTTCTTT.

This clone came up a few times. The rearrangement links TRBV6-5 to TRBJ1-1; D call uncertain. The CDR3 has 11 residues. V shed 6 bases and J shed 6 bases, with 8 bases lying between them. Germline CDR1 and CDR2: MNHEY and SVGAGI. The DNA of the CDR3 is TGTGCCAGCAGGTGGGGATCTGAAGCTTTCTTT. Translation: CASRWGSEAFF.

CDR3 nucleotide sequence: TGTGCCAGCTCACCACCTGGAGCAGGGAACTTCGTCGACGAGCAGTACTTC. Amino acid sequence: CASSPPGAGNFVDEQYF. V and J are TRBV18 and TRBJ2-7; a possible D gene is TRBD1 (5 bases). Looked up from germline, CDR1 is KGHSH and CDR2 is LQKENI. CDR3 length: 17 residues. Trimming took 0 bases from V and 5 from J, leaving 20 bases between them.

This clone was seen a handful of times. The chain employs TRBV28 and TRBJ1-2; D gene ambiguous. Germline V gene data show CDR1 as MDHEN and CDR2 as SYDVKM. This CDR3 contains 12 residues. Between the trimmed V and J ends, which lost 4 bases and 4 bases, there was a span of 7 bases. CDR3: CASSSGTYGYTF. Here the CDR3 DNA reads TGTGCCAGCAGTTCAGGAACCTATGGCTACACCTTC.

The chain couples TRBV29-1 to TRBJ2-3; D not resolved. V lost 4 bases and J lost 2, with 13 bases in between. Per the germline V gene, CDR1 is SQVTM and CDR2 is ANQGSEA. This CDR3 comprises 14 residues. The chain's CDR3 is CSVGVRGNTDTQYF. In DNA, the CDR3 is TGCAGCGTTGGGGTTCGAGGAAACACAGATACGCAGTATTTT.